Listed here are 23 T cell receptor beta chains from one sample, sequenced in a study of control samples from healthy donors and cancer patients. Some clones are missing from TCRdb's copy, which holds only in-frame ones; the method was immunoSEQ multiplex PCR. The sample lists about 44,000 clones; around 87% were seen once. What was sequenced was PBMCs. These TCRs come from an older woman with lung cancer.

The rearrangement joins TRBV24-1 to TRBJ2-5; D is tentatively TRBD1 or TRBD2 (5 bases each). V lost 4 bases and J 7 bases, leaving 18 bases between the germline ends. The CDR3 length is 15 residues. The V gene's germline CDR1 is KGHDR and CDR2 SFDVKD. CDR3 in amino acids: CATSDSSMRRGTQYF. CDR3 DNA sequence: TGTGCCACCAGTGACTCTAGCATGAGAAGGGGGACCCAGTACTTC.

The chain links TRBV5-4 to TRBJ2-7; 9 bases line up with TRBD2. Germline values: CDR1 SGHNT, CDR2 YYREEE (reference sequence). V gave up 0 bases and J gave up 3 bases; unmatched junction bases: 4. The CDR3 consists of 15 residues. CDR3 region: CASSLGLAGLYEQYF. CDR3 DNA sequence: TGTGCCAGCAGCTTGGGCCTAGCGGGACTCTACGAGCAGTACTTC.

The V call is TRBV5-4, the J call TRBJ2-7; D might be TRBD1 (6 bases). The V end lost 6 bases, the J end lost 3 bases, and 25 bases lay between the germline ends. The CDR3 extends over 17 amino acids. Germline V gene lookup returns CDR1 SGHNT and CDR2 YYREEE (reference sequence). The CDR3 sequence is CASNYYLPGQVHYEQYF. CDR3 in DNA: TGTGCCAGCAACTACTACTTGCCGGGACAAGTACACTACGAGCAGTACTTC.

This chain links TRBV18 with TRBJ2-3, with D unclear. CDR3 length equals 14 residues. V was trimmed by 0 bases and J by 10 bases, leaving 14 bases between them. Germline lookup yields CDR1 KGHSH and CDR2 LQKENI. CDR3 protein: CASSPPNSRPSQYF. DNA for the CDR3: TGTGCCAGCTCACCACCAAACTCACGTCCTTCGCAGTATTTT.

This rearrangement joins TRBV6-4 to TRBJ2-2, with a weak D call TRBD1 (6 bases). This CDR3 spans 15 amino acids. CDR1 is MRHNA and CDR2 is SNTAGT in the germline V gene. V lost 5 bases to trimming and J lost 0 bases, with 10 bases between them. CDR3 nucleotide sequence: TGTGCCAGCAGTAGGGACACCGCGAACACCGGGGAGCTGTTTTTT. Translation gives CASSRDTANTGELFF.

The genes are TRBV28 and TRBJ1-3; tentative D call: TRBD1 (6 bases). The CDR3 runs to 15 residues. V shed 4 bases and J shed 0 bases, with 10 bases lying between them. Germline lookup yields CDR1 MDHEN and CDR2 SYDVKM. The CDR3 loop is CASSSTGPSGNTIYF. DNA of the CDR3: TGTGCCAGCAGTTCGACAGGCCCCTCTGGAAACACCATATATTTT.

The J gene is TRBJ2-7, the V gene TRBV3-1 (or the pseudogene TRBV3-2); no definite D call. Trimming removed 3 bases at V and 0 bases at J, with 9 bases between. Germline CDR1 LGHDT, CDR2 YNNKEL (reference sequence). The CDR3 consists of 14 residues. Written as DNA, the CDR3 is TGTGCCAGCAGCCAGACTCCTAGCTCCTACGAGCAGTACTTC. It specifies CASSQTPSSYEQYF.

The chain has TRBV13 and TRBJ2-1, with no clear D. The V end was cut by 0 bases, the J end by 10 bases, with 10 bases between. In germline, CDR1 is PRHDT, CDR2 FYEKMQ (reference sequence). The CDR3 loop spans 13 amino acids. Here the CDR3 DNA reads TGTGCCAGCAGCTTAGGAGGATCATACGAGCAGTTCTTC. This sequence encodes CASSLGGSYEQFF.

The CDR3 DNA reads as TGTGCCAACTTACCAGGGAGCACAGATACGCAGTATTTT. It yields the protein CANLPGSTDTQYF. V gene TRBV6-5 combines with J gene TRBJ2-3; possible D gene TRBD1, 5 bases. Trimming shortened V by 10 bases and J by 0 bases, and 11 bases separated the two germline ends. Germline CDR1 is MNHEY and CDR2 is SVGAGI. The CDR3 is made up of 13 amino acids.

This rearrangement joins TRBV6-5 to TRBJ1-2; D unclear. Germline CDR1 reads MNHEY; CDR2 reads SVGAGI. This CDR3 comprises 15 residues. With 0 bases removed from V and 6 bases from J, the gap between germline ends came to 14 bases. CDR3 sequence: CASSYSSGQRDGYTF. The CDR3 DNA follows: TGTGCCAGCAGTTACTCGTCCGGTCAAAGGGATGGCTACACCTTC.

The chain recombines TRBV30 with TRBJ2-3, with D uncertain. The V gene lost 4 bases and the J gene lost 3 bases, with 17 bases spanning the gap. CDR3 length: 15 amino acids. CDR1 and CDR2 from the germline V gene are GTSNPN and SVGIG (reference sequence). CDR3 in amino acids: CAWNPLVGRTDTQYF. The CDR3, as DNA: TGTGCCTGGAACCCCCTAGTCGGAAGGACAGATACGCAGTATTTT. Complete variable domain (other parts from reference TRBV30 and TRBJ2-3): SQTIHQWPATLVQPVGSPLSLECTVEGTSNPNLYWYRQAAGRGLQLLFYSVGIGQISSEVPQNLSASRPQDRQFILSSKKLLLSDSGFYLCAWNPLVGRTDTQYFGPGTRLTVL.

The rearrangement joins TRBV5-4 to TRBJ2-3; D is uncertain. The CDR3 spans 17 residues. CDR1 is SGHNT, CDR2 YYREEE, per germline (reference sequence). Trimming pared 0 bases from V and 3 bases from J, leaving 17 bases between. DNA of the CDR3: TGTGCCAGCAGCTTGGATGTGGCCCGCCAAAGGACAGATACGCAGTATTTT. Translation: CASSLDVARQRTDTQYF.

DNA of the CDR3: TGCGCCAGCAGCTCTGAACAGACCGTAGCCAAAAACATTCAGTACTTC. Protein: CASSSEQTVAKNIQYF. This rearrangement joins TRBV5-1 to TRBJ2-4; no reliable D call. Deletions cut 3 bases from V and 0 bases from J, with 13 bases between. The V gene's germline CDR1 is SGHRS and CDR2 YFSETQ. The CDR3 covers 16 residues.

The rearrangement joins TRBV2 to TRBJ1-4; 10 nucleotides agree with TRBD1. The CDR3 is made up of 14 amino acids. Germline V gives CDR1 SNHLY, CDR2 FYNNEI. V shed 5 bases, J shed 6 bases, and the junction held 3 bases outside the gene matches. The CDR3 region has the DNA TGTGCCAGCAGTAGAGGGACAGGGGATGAAAAACTGTTTTTT. It translates to CASSRGTGDEKLFF.

The CDR3 region is CASSHPLGTGQETQYF. In nucleotides, the CDR3 is TGTGCCAGCAGCCACCCTCTCGGGACAGGGCAAGAGACCCAGTACTTC. V gene TRBV7-9 combines with J gene TRBJ2-5; 9 bases fit TRBD1. V shed 5 bases, J shed 2 bases, and the junction held 9 bases outside the gene matches. The CDR3 sequence is 16 residues long. CDR1 and CDR2 (germline): SEHNR, FQNEAQ (reference sequence).

The chain employs TRBV6-5 and TRBJ2-2; TRBD2 is a possible D gene (6 bases). CDR3 length: 16 amino acids. Trimming pared 0 bases from V and 7 bases from J, leaving 15 bases between. Germline V gives CDR1 MNHEY, CDR2 SVGAGI. The CDR3, as DNA: TGTGCCAGCAGTTACTCGATGTGGGAGGCGGTCGGGGAGCTGTTTTTT. Translation: CASSYSMWEAVGELFF.

The rearrangement links TRBV28 to TRBJ1-1; TRBD1 matches 7 bases. Germline CDR1 and CDR2: MDHEN and SYDVKM. Losses at the gene ends were 6 bases for V and 7 bases for J; bases not matched to a gene: 14. This CDR3 contains 15 residues. CDR3 sequence (DNA): TGTGCCAGCAGCTCAACACAGGGGAACAGGGGTGAAGCTTTCTTT. As protein: CASSSTQGNRGEAFF.

The genes are TRBV25-1 and TRBJ2-7, with a possible D match to TRBD1 (5 bases). Germline V CDR1 and CDR2: MGHDK, SYGVNS. The CDR3 length is 16 residues. The ends were cut back, 4 bases at V and 0 bases at J, with 16 bases in the middle. The CDR3 nucleotides are TGTGCCAGCAGTGGTCCCAGACAGAAAAACTCCTACGAGCAGTACTTC. It encodes CASSGPRQKNSYEQYF.

V and J are TRBV5-5 and TRBJ2-7, with D perhaps TRBD2 (6 bases). CDR1 and CDR2 (germline): SGHKS, YYEKEE (reference sequence). The V gene lost 4 bases and the J gene lost 3 bases, with 20 bases spanning the gap. CDR3 size: 16 residues. The CDR3 loop is CASSRRVTGTGYEQYF. The DNA for the CDR3 is TGTGCCAGCAGCAGAAGGGTCACGGGGACTGGCTACGAGCAGTACTTC.

The gene calls are TRBV29-1 and TRBJ2-7; D perhaps matches TRBD2 (5 bases). Trimming took 3 bases from V and 3 from J, leaving 18 bases between them. Looked up from germline, CDR1 is SQVTM and CDR2 is ANQGSEA. The CDR3 loop spans 15 amino acids. CDR3: CSVDLGLAPHYEQYF. The DNA for the CDR3 is TGCAGCGTTGATCTCGGTTTAGCGCCCCACTACGAGCAGTACTTC.

V and J are TRBV3-1 (or the pseudogene TRBV3-2) and TRBJ2-3, with a possible D match to TRBD2 (6 bases). Trimming removed 5 bases from V and 4 bases from J, with 22 bases in between. CDR3 size: 17 residues. Germline V gene sequence: CDR1 LGHDT, CDR2 YNNKEL (reference sequence). In nucleotides, the CDR3 is TGTGCCAGCAGCTTGAAGGAGGAGGGGCCGCCTTCAGATACGCAGTATTTT. Protein sequence: CASSLKEEGPPSDTQYF.

This chain links TRBV5-1 with TRBJ1-2, with 7 bases lining up with TRBD1. CDR3 length equals 14 residues. Germline CDR1 and CDR2: SGHRS and YFSETQ. Trimming removed 5 bases from V and 2 bases from J; junction bases left unmatched: 6. For the CDR3, the DNA is TGCGCCAGCAGTTTAACAGGGGTGAACTATGGCTACACCTTC. Translating gives CASSLTGVNYGYTF.

The rearrangement uses TRBV10-1 and TRBJ1-5; the D is unclear. V was pared by 5 bases and J by 0 bases, with 8 bases between. The V gene's germline CDR1 is WNHNN and CDR2 SYGVQD (reference sequence). The CDR3 is 14 residues long. CDR3 in DNA: TGCGCCAGCAGTATTCGAATTAGCAATCAGCCCCAGCATTTT. Protein product: CASSIRISNQPQHF.